The clone carrying this TCR beta chain was found once. What it recognizes is unknown. The authors prepared the TCRbeta library with unique molecular identifiers. Each CDR3 protein gets one entry after TCRdb re-called the PCR reads with MiXCR. The data show 540,000 or so distinct CDR3 sequences, approximately 22% seen once. Trimming took 1 base from V and 3 from J; bases not matched to a gene: 6. Germline V lookup: CDR1 SEHNR, CDR2 FQNEAQ (reference sequence). This CDR3 region has 16 residues. This sample is drawn from a study of T-cell reconstitution after alpha-beta-depleted transplantation in children. Overall study results and limits: Alpha-beta T cells present about two months after transplant were reported to originate from several hundred expanded graft clones.

The chain links TRBV7-9 to TRBJ2-5; TRBD1 matches 9 bases. The sample consisted of PBMCs, mostly from graft donor cells, taken 360 days after TCRalphabeta/CD19-depleted stem cell transplant. The TCR originated in a boy under two years old who had a stem cell transplant for acute myeloid leukemia, so the T cells may come from the graft donor. CDR3 coding DNA: TGTGCCAGCAGCTTAGGGGGACAGGGATCCAAAGAGACCCAGTACTTC. It codes for CASSLGGQGSKETQYF. Full variable domain (rest looked up from reference TRBV7-9 and TRBJ2-5): DTGVSQNPRHKITKRGQNVTFRCDPISEHNRLYWYRQTLGQGPEFLTYFQNEAQLEKSRLLSDRFSAERPKGSFSTLEIQRTEQGDSAMYLCASSLGGQGSKETQYFGPGTRLLVL.